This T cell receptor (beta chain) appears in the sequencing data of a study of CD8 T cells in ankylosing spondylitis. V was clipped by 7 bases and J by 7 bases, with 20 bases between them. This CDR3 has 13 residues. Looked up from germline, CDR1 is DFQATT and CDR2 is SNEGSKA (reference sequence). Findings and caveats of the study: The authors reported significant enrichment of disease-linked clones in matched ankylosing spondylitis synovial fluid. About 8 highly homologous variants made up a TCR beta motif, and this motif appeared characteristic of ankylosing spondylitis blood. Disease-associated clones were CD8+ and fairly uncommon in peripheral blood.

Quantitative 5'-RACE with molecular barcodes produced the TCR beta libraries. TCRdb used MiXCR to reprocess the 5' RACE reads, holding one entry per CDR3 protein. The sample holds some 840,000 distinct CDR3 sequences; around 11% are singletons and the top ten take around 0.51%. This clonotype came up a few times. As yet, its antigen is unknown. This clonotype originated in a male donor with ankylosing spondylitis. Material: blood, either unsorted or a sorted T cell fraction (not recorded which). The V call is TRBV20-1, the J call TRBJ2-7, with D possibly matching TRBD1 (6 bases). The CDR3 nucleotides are TGCAGTGTTAACCCGCCAGGGGTTGGGGAGCAGTACTTC. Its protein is CSVNPPGVGEQYF.